Following are 21 T cell receptor beta chains from one sample sequenced in a study of tissue T cells after allogeneic stem cell transplantation. TCRdb's copy holds only in-frame clones and misses some; the assay was immunoSEQ multiplex PCR. This sample has tens of thousands of clones, with about three quarters found just once. Material: sorted cells pooled from one or two spleens. The receptors here all came from a pool of C57BL/6 mice in good health.

Note on this clone: The germline and genes are mouse ones. The read is 1 residue too short to cover the CDR3 end, so that end is filled in from the germline J gene. The chain links TRBV2 to TRBJ2-3, with TRBD2 matching over 9 bases. Germline loops: CDR1 LGHNA, CDR2 YSYQKL. The V and J ends lost 1 base and 3 bases, in that order; junction bases with no gene match: 2. The CDR3 consists of 15 residues. CDR3 loop: CASSQAWGGAETLYF. The part of the CDR3 DNA that was read is TGTGCCAGCAGCCAAGCATGGGGGGGCGCAGAAACGCTGTAT.

Concerning this clone itself: Gene names and germline refer to mouse. From the germline J gene comes the end of the CDR3, since the read stops 1 residue before it. This sequence joins TRBV19 and TRBJ2-1; 10 positions agree with TRBD1. The CDR3 consists of 15 residues. Per the germline V gene, CDR1 is FNHDT and CDR2 is SITEND (reference sequence). The V gene end was trimmed by 5 bases and the J gene end by 2 bases; junction bases not matched to a gene: 4. CDR3 sequence: CASSPGTGDYAEQFF. The covered CDR3 bases are TGTGCCAGCAGCCCCGGGACAGGGGACTATGCTGAGCAGTTC. The full variable domain, completed using reference TRBV19 and TRBJ2-1, is GGIITQTPKFLIGQEGQKLTLKCQQNFNHDTMYWYRQDSGKGLRLIYYSITENDLQKGDLSEGYDASREKKSSFSLTVTSAQKNEMAVFLCASSPGTGDYAEQFFGPGTRLTVL.

In regard to this clone: The listed genes are named as in mouse. The observed sequence ends 1 residue before the CDR3 terminus, with the missing tail filled in from the germline J gene. The chain joins TRBV19 to TRBJ1-1; TRBD1 matches 9 bases. The ends lost 4 bases at V and 6 bases at J; junction bases unmatched: 1. Germline V CDR1 and CDR2: FNHDT, SITEND (reference sequence). This CDR3 is built from 12 residues. The covered CDR3 bases are TGTGCCAGCAGTCGACAGGGGGCAGAAGTCTTC. It encodes CASSRQGAEVF. The CDR3 in full is CASSRQGAEVFF.

Concerning this clone: Gene names follow the mouse nomenclature. The read terminates 1 residue ahead of where the CDR3 ends, so the germline J gene completes it. V and J are TRBV12-1 and TRBJ1-3; D is perhaps TRBD1 (5 bases). Trimming left V 0 bases short and J 3 bases short, with 8 bases between. The germline V gene has CDR1 SGHSN and CDR2 HYEKVE. CDR3 size: 14 residues. Incomplete CDR3 DNA: TGTGCCAGCTCTCTCGTGGGGGTTGGAAATACGCTCTAT. Encoded protein: CASSLVGVGNTLY. The whole CDR3 region reads CASSLVGVGNTLYF.

On this clone itself: Mouse gene names and germline throughout. With the read ending 1 residue before the CDR3 end, the germline J gene is used to fill in that end. The chain recombines TRBV29 with TRBJ2-3; the D gene is possibly TRBD1 (6 bases). CDR3 length: 13 residues. Germline CDR1 and CDR2: MSHET and SYDVDS. V was pared by 4 bases and J by 1 base, with 6 bases between. This CDR3 reads CASSSGGAETLYF. The covered CDR3 bases are TGTGCTAGCAGTTCAGGGGGTGCAGAAACGCTGTAT.

This clone appeared once. Gene names are the mouse ones. The read gets to within 1 residue of the CDR3 end, and the germline J gene fills in the rest. The chain combines TRBV31 with TRBJ2-1; D is possibly TRBD2 (6 bases). The germline gives CDR1 GKSSPN, CDR2 SITVG. The CDR3 runs to 13 residues. Trimming stripped 1 base from V and 7 bases from J, with 11 bases between. CDR3 sequence: CAWSPGGGAEQFF. The DNA read from the CDR3 is TGTGCCTGGAGTCCGGGGGGTGGCGCTGAGCAGTTC.

About this clone itself: Genes and germline are mouse. The DNA read from the CDR3 is TGTGCCAGCAGTCTGGGACAGGGTGCTGAGCAGTTC. This encodes CASSLGQGAEQF. The full CDR3 sequence reads CASSLGQGAEQFF. The rearrangement uses TRBV26 and TRBJ2-1; 8 bases map to TRBD1. The read halts 1 residue ahead of the CDR3 end, with the missing end drawn from the germline J gene. The CDR3 consists of 13 residues. Per the germline V gene, CDR1 is KGHPV and CDR2 is FQNQEV (reference sequence). J was trimmed by 6 bases and V by 2 bases; bases with no gene match: 0.

With regard to this clone: Here the gene names and germline are mouse. The read ends 1 residue shy of where the CDR3 ends; the end is completed using the germline J gene. J is TRBJ2-7 and V is TRBV13-1; 9 nucleotides match TRBD1. With 3 bases clipped from V and 5 bases from J, the junction kept 9 bases outside the gene matches. The CDR3 is 15 amino acids. Germline loops: CDR1 NSHNY, CDR2 SYGAGN. Partial CDR3 DNA: TGTGCCAGCAGTGGGACCGGGACAGGGATCAATGAACAGTAC. Protein product: CASSGTGTGINEQY. The whole CDR3 reads CASSGTGTGINEQYF.

Comment on this clone: One end of the junction varies from germline; a read error may be responsible. Gene labels here are mouse ones. The sequenced fragment ends 1 residue before the CDR3 boundary, so the rest is inferred from the germline J gene. This chain joins TRBV12-2 and TRBJ2-4; D gene ambiguous. CDR1 is SGHLS and CDR2 is HYDKME in the germline V gene. This CDR3 region has 14 residues. The CDR3 is CTSSLEADQNTLYF. CDR3 DNA (partial): TGTACCAGCTCTCTCGAAGCAGATCAAAACACCTTGTAC.

In the case of this clone: Gene names and germline refer to mouse. The read stops 1 residue short of the end of the CDR3; the missing end is completed from the germline J gene. The J gene is TRBJ2-3, the V gene TRBV2; 11 bases fit TRBD2. CDR1 is LGHNA and CDR2 is YSYQKL in the germline V gene. With V trimmed by 0 bases and J by 4 bases, 0 bases remained unmatched. The CDR3 is made up of 15 amino acids. The part of the CDR3 DNA that was read is TGTGCCAGCAGCCAAGAACTGGGGGGGCCAGAAACGCTGTAT. This gives the protein CASSQELGGPETLY. The entire CDR3 protein reads CASSQELGGPETLYF.

On this clone: The gene names given are mouse names. The CDR3 end is not reached by the read, which stops 1 residue before it; the germline J gene fills it in. This chain uses TRBV12-2 with TRBJ2-3; D not certain. The CDR3 covers 14 residues. V was shortened by 0 bases and J by 0 bases, with 6 bases between the two germline ends. CDR1 SGHLS and CDR2 HYDKME come from the germline V gene. The CDR3 is CASSLDSSAETLYF. CDR3 DNA (partial): TGTGCCAGCTCTCTCGACTCTAGTGCAGAAACGCTGTAT.

Concerning this clone: Here the gene names and germline are mouse. The read ends 1 residue shy of where the CDR3 ends; the end is completed using the germline J gene. The chain recombines TRBV31 with TRBJ2-3, with TRBD2 matching over 11 bases. Trimming removed 1 base from V and 0 bases from J; junction bases left unmatched: 3. This CDR3 has 16 residues. Germline CDR1 reads GKSSPN; CDR2 reads SITVG. CDR3 bases read: TGTGCCTGGAGTCGAGGGACTGGGGGAAGTGCAGAAACGCTGTAT. Amino acid sequence: CAWSRGTGGSAETLY. The CDR3 in its entirety is CAWSRGTGGSAETLYF.

About this clone itself: Gene names follow the mouse nomenclature. The read gets to within 1 residue of the CDR3 end, and the germline J gene fills in the rest. The genes are TRBV19 and TRBJ2-7; 10 nucleotides match TRBD2. CDR1 is FNHDT and CDR2 is SITEND in the germline V gene (reference sequence). V shed 2 bases and J 5 bases; nucleotides not matched to a gene: 4. This CDR3 region has 14 residues. The CDR3 DNA, read in part, is TGTGCCAGCAGTATCAGACTGGGGGGAGATGAACAGTAC. It codes for CASSIRLGGDEQY. The CDR3 in full is CASSIRLGGDEQYF.

This clone has only one observation. Mouse gene names and germline throughout. The missing CDR3 end, 1 residue past where the read stops, is filled in from the germline J gene. The rearrangement links TRBV24 to TRBJ2-5; D not certain. CDR1 is KGHTA and CDR2 is FRNEEI in the germline V gene. Trimming shortened V by 0 bases and J by 3 bases, and 4 bases separated the two germline ends. This CDR3 has 13 amino acids. CDR3 residues: CASSLYGQDTQYF. The sequenced part of the CDR3 DNA is TGTGCCAGCAGTCTGTATGGACAAGACACCCAGTAC.

With regard to this clone: Here the gene names and germline are mouse. The CDR3 DNA, read in part, is TGTGCCAGCAGTCTGCGGGGGGTCCAAGACACCCAGTAC. This sequence encodes CASSLRGVQDTQY. The CDR3 as a whole reads CASSLRGVQDTQYF. This chain joins TRBV26 and TRBJ2-5, with D possibly TRBD2 on 6 matching bases. The read falls 1 residue short of the CDR3 end, and the missing part is taken from the germline J gene. The CDR3 has 14 residues. Germline V gene sequence: CDR1 KGHPV, CDR2 FQNQEV (reference sequence). Trimming pared 2 bases from V and 2 bases from J, leaving 8 bases between. The whole variable domain, filled in from reference TRBV26 and TRBJ2-5, reads NSKVIQTPRYLVKGQGQKAKMRCIPEKGHPVVFWYQQNKNNEFKFLINFQNQEVLQQIDMTEKRFSAECPSNSPCSLEIQSSEAGDSALYLCASSLRGVQDTQYFGPGTRLLVL.

As to this clone: Mouse gene names apply. The CDR3 is cut off 1 residue early in the read; its end comes from the germline J gene. J is TRBJ2-5 and V is TRBV26; no clear D gene. Trimming stripped 2 bases from V and 8 bases from J, with 5 bases between. This CDR3 has 11 amino acids. The V gene's germline CDR1 is KGHPV and CDR2 FQNQEV (reference sequence). The chain's CDR3 is CASSLKGTQYF. CDR3 DNA (partial): TGTGCCAGCAGTCTGAAGGGCACCCAGTAC.

This clone was observed a handful of times. The listed genes are named as in mouse. The read falls 1 residue short of the CDR3 end, and the missing part is taken from the germline J gene. V gene TRBV1 combines with J gene TRBJ2-7; perhaps TRBD2 as D (6 bases). Between the trimmed V and J ends, which lost 0 bases and 6 bases, there was a span of 9 bases. The CDR3 totals 13 residues. Germline CDR1 reads NSQYPW; CDR2 reads LRSPGD (reference sequence). Partial CDR3 DNA: TGCACCTGCAGTGCAGACCTGGGGTTTGAACAGTAC. This sequence encodes CTCSADLGFEQY. The entire CDR3 is CTCSADLGFEQYF.

With respect to this clone: All gene names here are mouse names. The read terminates 1 residue before the CDR3 end, so the remaining end is supplied by the germline J gene. The rearrangement uses TRBV16 and TRBJ2-1; D unresolved. V lost 0 bases to trimming and J lost 3 bases, with 3 bases between them. The CDR3 runs 13 residues. Germline V lookup: CDR1 SGHSA, CDR2 FRNQAP. The chain's CDR3 is CASSLDPYAEQFF. The sequenced part of the CDR3 DNA is TGTGCAAGCAGCTTAGATCCCTATGCTGAGCAGTTC.

As regards this clone: Gene and germline names: mouse. The read finishes 1 residue shy of the CDR3 end, and the germline J gene is used to complete it. This chain joins TRBV12-1 and TRBJ2-7; D is perhaps TRBD1 (6 bases). Trimming cost V 3 bases and J 4 bases, with 9 bases left between them. Germline V gene data show CDR1 as SGHSN and CDR2 as HYEKVE. The CDR3 is made up of 12 amino acids. The sequenced part of the CDR3 DNA is TGTGCCAGCTCTTCGGGACAATATGAACAGTAC. Encoded protein: CASSSGQYEQY. The complete CDR3 reads CASSSGQYEQYF.

This clone was seen a handful of times. Here the gene names and germline are mouse. Additional DNA sequences in this sample encode the identical CDR3. CDR3 DNA, as far as it was read: TGTGCCAGCAGCTTGGGGAGGAGCTCCTATGAACAGTAC. Its translation: CASSLGRSSYEQY. The whole CDR3 sequence is CASSLGRSSYEQYF. The chain carries TRBV3 and TRBJ2-7; D is uncertain. The observed sequence ends 1 residue before the CDR3 terminus, with the missing tail filled in from the germline J gene. CDR3 length: 14 residues. V was clipped by 3 bases and J by 0 bases, with 9 bases between them. Germline-derived CDR1 and CDR2 are SNHLY and FYNGKV (reference sequence). The full variable domain, in which reference TRBV3 and TRBJ2-7 provide the parts outside the CDR3, is GPKVLQIPSHQIIDMGQMVTLNCDPVSNHLYFYWYKQILGQQMEFLVNFYNGKVMEKSKLFKDQFSVERPDGSYFTLKIQPTALEDSAVYFCASSLGRSSYEQYFGPGTRLTVL.

Comment on this clone: The gene names here belong to mouse. The read falls 1 residue short of the CDR3 end, and the missing part is taken from the germline J gene. The chain carries TRBV13-2 and TRBJ2-4; 11 nucleotides agree with TRBD2. The CDR3 loop spans 13 amino acids. Germline V gene data show CDR1 as NNHNN and CDR2 as SYGAGS (reference sequence). Germline trimming cut 5 bases from V and 5 bases from J; bases unmatched to any gene: 1. CDR3 bases read: TGTGCCAGCGGAGGACTGGGGGGAAACACCTTGTAC. Translating gives CASGGLGGNTLY. The complete CDR3 sequence is CASGGLGGNTLYF.